These 6 T cell receptor beta chains were sequenced from one sample in a study of control samples from healthy donors and cancer patients. Only in-frame clones appear in the TCRdb table, and some are missing; sequencing was by immunoSEQ multiplex PCR. The sample includes 390,000 or so clones, 80% to 95% of them seen just once. The sample was PBMCs. The receptors derive from a man between 35 and 55 years old with head and neck cancer.

This chain connects TRBV5-1 to TRBJ1-4; D unclear. Trimming stripped 4 bases from V and 6 bases from J, with 10 bases between. Per the germline V gene, CDR1 is SGHRS and CDR2 is YFSETQ. CDR3 length equals 13 residues. This CDR3 is CASSRWADEKLFF. Here the CDR3 DNA reads TGCGCCAGCAGCAGATGGGCAGATGAAAAACTGTTTTTT.

The chain recombines TRBV3-1 (or the pseudogene TRBV3-2) with TRBJ1-5; D not certain. V gave up 6 bases and J gave up 7 bases, with 16 bases separating them. The CDR3 has 14 residues. Germline values: CDR1 LGHDT, CDR2 YNNKEL (reference sequence). CDR3 in amino acids: CASSHIRGQQPQHF. In DNA, the CDR3 is TGTGCCAGCAGTCATATTCGCGGCCAACAGCCCCAGCATTTT.

This clone came up once. The chain recombines TRBV30 with TRBJ1-6; the match to TRBD1 covers 8 bases. The CDR3 is 14 amino acids. CDR1 is GTSNPN, CDR2 SVGIG, per germline (reference sequence). The V gene end was trimmed by 3 bases and the J gene end by 7 bases; junction bases not matched to a gene: 5. The CDR3 nucleotides read TGTGCCTGGAGCCGGACAGGGTTGAATTCACCCCTCCACTTT. Residues: CAWSRTGLNSPLHF.

V and J are TRBV19 and TRBJ1-4, with 9 bases fitting TRBD1. This CDR3 region has 15 residues. Germline V CDR1 and CDR2: LNHDA, SQIVND (reference sequence). The V segment lost 5 bases and the J segment 8 bases; nucleotides outside the gene matches: 9. CDR3 loop: CASSPSGQGFEKLFF. The CDR3 DNA follows: TGTGCCAGTAGTCCCTCGGGACAGGGATTCGAAAAACTGTTTTTT.

V gene TRBV10-2 combines with J gene TRBJ2-1; 7 bases line up with TRBD2. V lost 6 bases, J lost 4 bases, and 3 bases stayed unmatched. The CDR3 extends over 13 amino acids. CDR1 and CDR2 (germline): WSHSY, SAAADI. CDR3: CASRGGGYNEQFF. In DNA, the CDR3 is TGCGCCAGCAGGGGGGGAGGGTACAATGAGCAGTTCTTC.

This clone was detected once. The chain employs TRBV15 and TRBJ2-7, with 11 bases matching TRBD1. The germline gives CDR1 LNHNV, CDR2 YYDKDF (reference sequence). CDR3 length: 17 residues. Losses at the gene ends were 3 bases for V and 7 bases for J; bases not matched to a gene: 14. The CDR3 loop reads CATSRDRGLEYPWEQYF. CDR3 nucleotides: TGTGCCACCAGCAGGGACAGGGGGCTGGAATACCCCTGGGAGCAGTACTTC.